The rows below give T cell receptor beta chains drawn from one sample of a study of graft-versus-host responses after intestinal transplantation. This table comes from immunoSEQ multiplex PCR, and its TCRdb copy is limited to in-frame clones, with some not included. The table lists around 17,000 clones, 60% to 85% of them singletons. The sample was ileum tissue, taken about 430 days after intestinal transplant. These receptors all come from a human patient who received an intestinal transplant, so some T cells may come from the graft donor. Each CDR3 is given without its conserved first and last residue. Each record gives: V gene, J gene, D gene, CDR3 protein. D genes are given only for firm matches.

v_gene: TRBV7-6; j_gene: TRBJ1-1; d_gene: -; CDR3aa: ASSLAQNTEAF
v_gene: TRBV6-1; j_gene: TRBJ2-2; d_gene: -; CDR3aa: ASSESARPPSGELF
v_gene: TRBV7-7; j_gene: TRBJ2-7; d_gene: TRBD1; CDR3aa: ASSLGVPGQGYEQY
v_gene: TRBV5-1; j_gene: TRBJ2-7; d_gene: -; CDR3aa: ASSPQEATGFEQY
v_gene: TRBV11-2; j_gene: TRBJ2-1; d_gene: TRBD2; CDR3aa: ASSPRTSYNEQF
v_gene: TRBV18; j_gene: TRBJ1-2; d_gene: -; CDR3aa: ASSPRREDGYT
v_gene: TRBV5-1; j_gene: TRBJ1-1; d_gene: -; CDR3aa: ASSLRGAGNTEAF
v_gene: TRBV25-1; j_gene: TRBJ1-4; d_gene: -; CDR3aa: ASSRPGFNEKLF
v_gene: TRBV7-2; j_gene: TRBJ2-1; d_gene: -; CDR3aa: ASSSLPGGRNEQF
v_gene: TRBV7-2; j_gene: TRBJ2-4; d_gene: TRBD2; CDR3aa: ASSLGWGGVNIQY
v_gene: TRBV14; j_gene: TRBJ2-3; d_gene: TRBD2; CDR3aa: ASSPTSGGASQY
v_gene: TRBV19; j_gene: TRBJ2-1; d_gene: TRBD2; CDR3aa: ASSIWVLAGSSYNEQF
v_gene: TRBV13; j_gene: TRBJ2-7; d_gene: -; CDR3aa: ASSLGPGTSYEQY
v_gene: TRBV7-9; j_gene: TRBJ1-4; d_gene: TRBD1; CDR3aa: ASSVRGDRINEKLF
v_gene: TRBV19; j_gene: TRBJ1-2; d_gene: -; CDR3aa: ASSNGQARYGYT
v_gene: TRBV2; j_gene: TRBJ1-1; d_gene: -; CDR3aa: ASSADDAEAF
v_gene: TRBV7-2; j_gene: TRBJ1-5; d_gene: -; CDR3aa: ASSLRPDQPQH
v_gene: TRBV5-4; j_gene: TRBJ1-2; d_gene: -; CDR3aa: ASSLGHGARGDYT
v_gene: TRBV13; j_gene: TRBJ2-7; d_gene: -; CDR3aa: ASSSQGTTYEQY
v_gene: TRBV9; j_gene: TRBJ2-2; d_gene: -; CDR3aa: ASSSWGGELF
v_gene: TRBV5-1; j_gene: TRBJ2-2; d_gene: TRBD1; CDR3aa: ASSSTGGGTGELF
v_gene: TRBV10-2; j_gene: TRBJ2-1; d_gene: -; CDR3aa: ASSDGSGPRSYNEQF
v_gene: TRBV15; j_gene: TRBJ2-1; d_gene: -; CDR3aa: ATSRDGHWDSYNEQF
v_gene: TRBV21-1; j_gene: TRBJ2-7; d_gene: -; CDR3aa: ASSGTGGWEQY
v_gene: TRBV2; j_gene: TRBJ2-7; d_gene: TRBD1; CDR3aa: ASSPTGVGDEQY
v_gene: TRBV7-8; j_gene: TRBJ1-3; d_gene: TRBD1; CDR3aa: ASSWDRRDGNTIY
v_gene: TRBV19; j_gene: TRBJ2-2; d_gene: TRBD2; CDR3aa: ASSILSSGGNTGELF
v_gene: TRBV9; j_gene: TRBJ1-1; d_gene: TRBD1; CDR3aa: ASSSKGTVSDTEAF
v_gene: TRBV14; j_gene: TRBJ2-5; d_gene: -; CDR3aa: ASSQEGEQETQY
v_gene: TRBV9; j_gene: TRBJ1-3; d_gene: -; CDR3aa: ASSGPTNSGNTIY
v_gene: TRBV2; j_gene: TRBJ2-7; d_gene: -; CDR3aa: ASIGTGISEQY
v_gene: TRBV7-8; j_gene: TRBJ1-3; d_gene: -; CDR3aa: ASSLGPVRNTIY
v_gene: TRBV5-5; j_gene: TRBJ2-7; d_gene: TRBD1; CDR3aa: ASSLGAGGYEQY
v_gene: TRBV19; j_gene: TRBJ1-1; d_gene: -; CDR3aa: ASSIWGNTEAF
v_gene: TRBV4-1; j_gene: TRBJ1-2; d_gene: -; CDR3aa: ASSHLHPNYGYT
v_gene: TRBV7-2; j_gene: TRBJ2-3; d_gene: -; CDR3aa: ASLAGITDTQY
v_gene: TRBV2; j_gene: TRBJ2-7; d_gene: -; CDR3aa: ASSGGTVNYEQY
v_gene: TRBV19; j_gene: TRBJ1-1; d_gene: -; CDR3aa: ASSRWATEAF
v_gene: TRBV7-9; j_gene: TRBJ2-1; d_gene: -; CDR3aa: ASSPYVPSYNEQF
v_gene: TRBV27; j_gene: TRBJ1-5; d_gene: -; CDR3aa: ASSFGGVQPQH
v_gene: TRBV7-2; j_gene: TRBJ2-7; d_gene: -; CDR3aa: ASSSTGWASVYEQY
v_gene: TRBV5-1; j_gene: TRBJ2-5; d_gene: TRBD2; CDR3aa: ASSLAWGGAEETQY
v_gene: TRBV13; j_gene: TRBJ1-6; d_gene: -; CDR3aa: ASSFQENSPLH
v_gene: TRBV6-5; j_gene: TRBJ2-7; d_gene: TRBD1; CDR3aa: ASTPGQVYEQY
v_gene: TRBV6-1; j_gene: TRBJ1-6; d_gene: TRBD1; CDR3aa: ASSEPRTGTYNSPLH